The rows below give T cell receptor beta chains drawn from one sample of a study of shared clonotypes between healthy human individuals. Sequenced by immunoSEQ multiplex PCR; TCRdb stores in-frame clones only, minus some. The sample shows a few million clones, 85% to 95% of them seen only once. Sequenced sample: naive CD4+ T cells from PBMCs. The source is a man aged 18 to 29 in good health. Some clones in this sample may be carry-over from other donors' samples. The CDR3 runs from the conserved cysteine through the conserved F or W. The D gene is left open where the match is weak. Size is omitted from some rows. Given values are once, few, many or a class for expanded clones.

>13|TRBJ2-7|TRBV9|.|.
CASSLGPLGEQYF
TGTGCCAGCAGCTTAGGACCTTTGGGAGAGCAGTACTTC
>15|TRBJ2-7|TRBV28|once|.
CASSSPPGIAYEQYF
TGTGCCAGCAGTTCCCCCCCAGGGATCGCCTACGAGCAGTACTTC
>19|TRBJ2-2|TRBV11-2|.|TRBD1
CASSLTNRGRIWGTGELFF
TGTGCCAGCAGCTTAACGAACAGGGGGCGGATCTGGGGAACCGGGGAGCTGTTTTTT
>13|TRBJ2-7|TRBV7-3|.|.
CASSPGPPYEQYF
TGTGCCAGCAGCCCCGGACCCCCCTACGAGCAGTACTTC
>15|TRBJ1-4|TRBV7-9|.|.
CASSQGWDPGGKLFF
TGTGCCAGCAGCCAGGGGTGGGACCCCGGAGGAAAACTGTTTTTT
>15|TRBJ2-7|TRBV10-3|.|TRBD2
CAISFTSGRLKGQYF
TGTGCCATCAGTTTCACTAGCGGGAGGCTGAAGGGGCAGTACTTC
>15|TRBJ1-3|TRBV6-5|.|.
CASSYSRGGGNTIYF
TGTGCCAGCAGTTACTCTCGGGGAGGAGGAAACACCATATATTTT
>15|TRBJ2-1|TRBV7-9|.|.
CASSRSVRFGDEQFF
TGTGCCAGCAGCCGATCTGTTCGGTTTGGGGATGAGCAGTTCTTC
>13|TRBJ1-1|TRBV7-6|.|.
CASSLQQYTEAFF
TGTGCCAGCAGCTTACAACAGTACACTGAAGCTTTCTTT
>13|TRBJ2-7|TRBV6-5|.|TRBD1
CASSRDSLYEQYF
TGTGCCAGCAGCCGGGACAGCCTCTACGAGCAGTACTTC
>14|TRBJ1-1|TRBV6-5|.|.
CASRTLGGNTEAFF
TGTGCCAGCAGGACCCTCGGGGGGAACACTGAAGCTTTCTTT
>14|TRBJ1-6|TRBV5-1|.|.
CASSSSSYNSPLHF
TGCGCCAGCAGCTCCAGCTCCTATAATTCACCCCTCCACTTT
>11|TRBJ1-2|TRBV6-5|.|.
CASSPSYGYTF
TGTGCCAGCAGTCCCTCATATGGCTACACCTTC
>18|TRBJ2-1|TRBV11-3|.|.
CASSLETWGESSYNEQFF
TGTGCCAGCAGCTTAGAAACCTGGGGGGAGAGCTCCTACAATGAGCAGTTCTTC
>14|TRBJ2-7|TRBV11-1|once|.
CASSPDSQTYEQYF
TGTGCCAGCAGCCCCGACAGTCAAACCTACGAGCAGTACTTC
>16|TRBJ2-7|TRBV5-1|.|TRBD2
CASSLGSSGAHYEQYF
TGCGCCAGCAGCCTAGGGTCTAGCGGGGCCCACTACGAGCAGTACTTC
>15|TRBJ2-1|TRBV5-1|.|TRBD2
CASSAIPGTTTPQFF
TGCGCCAGCAGCGCAATTCCCGGGACTACAACACCACAGTTCTTC
>11|TRBJ2-1|TRBV20-1|once|.
CSALVGNEQFF
TGCAGTGCCTTAGTTGGCAATGAGCAGTTCTTC
>13|TRBJ1-1|TRBV7-6|.|.
CASSKQENTEAFF
TGTGCCAGCAGCAAACAGGAGAACACTGAAGCTTTCTTT
>13|TRBJ1-2|TRBV18|few|.
CASSPDSNYGYTF
TGTGCCAGCTCACCGGACAGTAACTATGGCTACACCTTC
>13|TRBJ1-1|TRBV29-1|.|.
CSVERRLNTEAFF
TGCAGCGTTGAGAGACGGCTGAACACTGAAGCTTTCTTT
>13|TRBJ2-7|TRBV28|.|.
CASSRPRGYEQYF
TGTGCCAGCAGTCGTCCCAGGGGTTACGAGCAGTACTTC
>15|TRBJ1-6|TRBV11-2|.|.
CASSLKAAYNSPLHF
TGTGCCAGCAGCTTAAAGGCAGCCTATAATTCACCCCTCCACTTT
>16|TRBJ2-5|TRBV28|.|TRBD2
CASSSVGSGRKETQYF
TGTGCCAGCAGTTCCGTTGGTAGCGGGAGAAAAGAGACCCAGTACTTC
>16|TRBJ1-1|TRBV10-3|.|.
CAISESYLRGNTEAFF
TGTGCCATCAGTGAGTCGTACCTCAGGGGGAACACTGAAGCTTTCTTT
>13|TRBJ1-5|TRBV2|.|.
CASSVREGQPQHF
TGTGCCAGCAGTGTAAGGGAAGGTCAGCCCCAGCATTTT
>12|TRBJ1-5|TRBV28|.|.
CASSSPAQPQHF
TGTGCCAGCAGTTCCCCTGCCCAGCCCCAGCATTTT
>13|TRBJ2-7|TRBV2|.|.
CASIRTETYEQYF
TGTGCCAGCATTAGAACAGAAACCTACGAGCAGTACTTC
>18|TRBJ1-1|TRBV7-3|once|TRBD1
CASSLGSTGGWKNTEAFF
TGTGCCAGCAGCTTAGGGTCGACAGGGGGCTGGAAGAACACTGAAGCTTTCTTT
>14|TRBJ2-7|TRBV7-9|.|TRBD2
CASSSGGTSYEQYF
TGTGCCAGCAGCTCGGGGGGGACATCCTACGAGCAGTACTTC
>14|TRBJ2-2|TRBV25-1|.|.
CASLGLSPTGELFF
TGTGCCAGCTTAGGACTCTCTCCTACCGGGGAGCTGTTTTTT
>13|TRBJ2-7|TRBV5-5|.|.
CASSPRTIHEQYF
TGTGCCAGCAGCCCCCGGACTATCCACGAGCAGTACTTC
>17|TRBJ1-5|TRBV19|.|.
CASSIITGPHSNQPQHF
TGTGCCAGTAGTATAATCACAGGGCCTCATAGCAATCAGCCCCAGCATTTT
>17|TRBJ1-3|TRBV5-1|.|.
CASSLRSGPSSGNTIYF
TGCGCCAGCAGCTTGCGGTCAGGACCCTCCTCTGGAAACACCATATATTTT
>16|TRBJ2-3|TRBV6-4|.|TRBD2
CASSATGGRAPDTQYF
TGTGCCAGCAGTGCAACTGGCGGGAGGGCCCCAGATACGCAGTATTTT
>14|TRBJ2-2|TRBV29-1|few|TRBD1
CSATGVFDTGELFF
TGCAGCGCGACAGGGGTGTTCGACACCGGGGAGCTGTTTTTT
>14|TRBJ1-1|TRBV7-2|once|.
CASSPLGESTEAFF
TGTGCCAGCAGTCCCCTTGGAGAGAGCACTGAAGCTTTCTTT
>14|TRBJ2-7|TRBV5-1|.|.
CASSSTGPSYEQYF
TGCGCCAGCAGCTCCACCGGGCCCTCCTACGAGCAGTACTTC
>14|TRBJ2-1|TRBV6-1|.|.
CASRGVVSYNEQFF
TGTGCCAGCAGAGGGGTCGTCTCCTACAATGAGCAGTTCTTC
>15|TRBJ2-3|TRBV4-2|once|.
CASSPEVAHPDTQYF
TGTGCCAGCAGCCCGGAAGTCGCCCACCCAGATACGCAGTATTTT
>15|TRBJ2-5|TRBV28|.|TRBD2
CASRPTLAGKETQYF
TGTGCCAGCAGACCAACCCTAGCGGGAAAAGAGACCCAGTACTTC